The clone carrying this T cell receptor beta chain was counted once. Its target is not known. Repertoires were generated with immunoSEQ multiplex PCR, while TCRdb's copy carries only in-frame clones and drops some. The sample consists of some 150,000 clones, 90% to 95% of them appearing once. Pooling covered second doses at about 4 or about 12 weeks. This sample was included in a study of T cell responses to AZD1222 COVID-19 vaccine. Study conclusions and caveats: There were repertoire samples only from the period after the peak T cell response.

Per the germline V gene, CDR1 is MNHNS and CDR2 is SASEGT. There are 15 residues in the CDR3. Trimming removed 3 bases from V and 5 bases from J, with 17 bases in between. This sequence joins TRBV6-1 and TRBJ2-7; D call uncertain. The origin of this receptor is an adult who received the AZD1222 COVID-19 vaccine. The specimen comprised peripheral blood, sampled 28 days after the second AZD1222 dose. The CDR3 region is CASSDGFKVAHEQYF. DNA of the CDR3: TGTGCCAGCAGTGATGGGTTCAAGGTCGCCCACGAGCAGTACTTC.